A single sample gave rise to the 15 T cell receptor beta chains below, sequenced in a study of blood T cell repertoires in COVID-19. Some clones are missing from TCRdb's copy, which holds only in-frame ones; the method was immunoSEQ multiplex PCR. The table shows a few hundred thousand clones, with about 90% occurring only once. The sequenced material came from PBMCs or T cells enriched from blood (not recorded which). These TCRs come from a woman aged 30 to 39 who had recovered from COVID-19.

The chain has TRBV18 and TRBJ1-2; weak D call: TRBD1 (6 bases). The germline V and J ends were trimmed by 0 bases and 8 bases, with 16 bases remaining between them. The CDR3 is 15 residues long. The germline gives CDR1 KGHSH, CDR2 LQKENI. CDR3 in DNA: TGTGCCAGCTCACCACCGAGCTTCAGGGGAGCGGGCTACACCTTC. Translation gives CASSPPSFRGAGYTF.

In this sample, this clone turned up once. The rearrangement uses TRBV3-1 (or the pseudogene TRBV3-2) and TRBJ2-2; 10 nucleotides align to TRBD1. V was clipped by 4 bases and J by 4 bases; unmatched bases: 6. Germline V CDR1 and CDR2: LGHDT, YNNKEL (reference sequence). There are 16 residues in the CDR3. The CDR3 DNA reads as TGTGCCAGCAGCCCCCCGGGACAGGGGAGCACCGGGGAGCTGTTTTTT. As protein: CASSPPGQGSTGELFF.

The chain links TRBV6-5 to TRBJ1-1; D remains ambiguous. V dropped 2 bases and J dropped 1 base, with 5 bases sitting between them. Germline V gene lookup returns CDR1 MNHEY and CDR2 SVGAGI. The CDR3 loop spans 13 amino acids. The DNA of the CDR3 is TGTGCCAGCAGTTACACAGAGAACACTGAAGCTTTCTTT. Translated: CASSYTENTEAFF.

The chain carries TRBV7-8 and TRBJ1-5; D might be TRBD1 (5 bases). The CDR3 sequence is 18 residues long. Germline V CDR1 and CDR2: SGHVS, FQNEAQ. Trimming stripped 2 bases from V and 5 bases from J, with 22 bases between. CDR3 region: CASSLRDISPSRDQPQHF. CDR3 sequence (DNA): TGTGCCAGCAGCTTAAGAGATATAAGCCCCTCCAGGGATCAGCCCCAGCATTTT.

J is TRBJ2-3 and V is TRBV6-5, with 9 bases lining up with TRBD2. V dropped 6 bases and J dropped 2; count of bases not matched to a gene: 3. The CDR3 loop spans 14 amino acids. Germline V gene lookup returns CDR1 MNHEY and CDR2 SVGAGI. Written as DNA, the CDR3 is TGTGCCAGCAGGACTAGCGGAAACACAGATACGCAGTATTTT. Translating it yields CASRTSGNTDTQYF.

V usage is TRBV5-6 and J usage is TRBJ1-2; perhaps TRBD1 as D (6 bases). Trimming pared 4 bases from V and 8 bases from J, leaving 21 bases between. The CDR3 runs 15 residues. Germline V lookup: CDR1 SGHDT, CDR2 YYEEEE. The CDR3 DNA is TGTGCCAGCAGCATTGGGATCGGGGGGGCACCGGGCTACACCTTC. Translated, it gives CASSIGIGGAPGYTF.

The chain links TRBV6-5 to TRBJ1-5; D call uncertain. CDR1 MNHEY and CDR2 SVGAGI come from the germline V gene. The CDR3 totals 13 residues. Trimming cost V 2 bases and J 6 bases, with 8 bases left between them. CDR3 amino acids: CASSYGGSQPQHF. The CDR3 DNA reads as TGTGCCAGCAGTTACGGCGGGAGTCAGCCCCAGCATTTT.

V and J are TRBV11-2 and TRBJ2-7; TRBD2 matches 10 bases. Unmatched junction bases numbered 17, after V lost 0 bases and J lost 3 bases. The length of the CDR3 is 20 residues. The germline V gene encodes CDR1 SGHAT and CDR2 FQNNGV. This CDR3 is CASSLETRGLAGVEGYEQYF. In nucleotides, the CDR3 is TGTGCCAGCAGCTTAGAGACCCGTGGGCTAGCGGGAGTAGAAGGCTACGAGCAGTACTTC. Complete variable domain (other parts from reference TRBV11-2 and TRBJ2-7): EAGVAQSPRYKIIEKRQSVAFWCNPISGHATLYWYQQILGQGPKLLIQFQNNGVVDDSQLPKDRFSAERLKGVDSTLKIQPAKLEDSAVYLCASSLETRGLAGVEGYEQYFGPGTRLTVT.

This chain uses TRBV5-6 with TRBJ2-2; 11 bases fit TRBD2. The V gene end was trimmed by 0 bases and the J gene end by 4 bases; junction bases not matched to a gene: 2. The germline V gene has CDR1 SGHDT and CDR2 YYEEEE. This CDR3 has 16 residues. CDR3 nucleotides: TGTGCCAGCAGCTTGGGACTAGCGGGACCCACCGGGGAGCTGTTTTTT. Amino acid sequence: CASSLGLAGPTGELFF. The full variable domain, its missing parts supplied by reference TRBV5-6 and TRBJ2-2, is DAGVTQSPTHLIKTRGQQVTLRCSPKSGHDTVSWYQQALGQGPQFIFQYYEEEERQRGNFPDRFSGHQFPNYSSELNVNALLLGDSALYLCASSLGLAGPTGELFFGEGSRLTVL.

The V and J genes are TRBV7-2 and TRBJ1-5; 8 bases fit TRBD1. The junction had 15 bases not matched to a gene; V was cut back by 5 bases and J by 0 bases. Looked up from germline, CDR1 is SGHTA and CDR2 is FQGNSA. The CDR3 runs to 19 residues. The CDR3 loop is CASSRTGTTPRHSNQPQHF. In DNA, the CDR3 is TGTGCCAGCAGCCGGACAGGGACTACCCCCCGTCATAGCAATCAGCCCCAGCATTTT.

The V gene is TRBV20-1, the J gene TRBJ2-1; TRBD2 aligns across 11 bases. Germline trimming cut 3 bases from V and 4 bases from J; bases unmatched to any gene: 5. This CDR3 region has 15 residues. The germline V gene has CDR1 DFQATT and CDR2 SNEGSKA (reference sequence). CDR3 protein: CSASRLAGGYNEQFF. In DNA, the CDR3 is TGCAGTGCTAGTAGGCTAGCGGGGGGTTACAATGAGCAGTTCTTC.

This chain connects TRBV7-9 to TRBJ2-7; possibly TRBD2 for D (6 bases). The V and J ends lost 4 bases and 2 bases respectively, with 9 bases between them. The CDR3 totals 13 residues. Germline values: CDR1 SEHNR, CDR2 FQNEAQ (reference sequence). The CDR3: CASSSTGAYEQYF. CDR3 bases: TGTGCCAGCAGCTCCACGGGGGCCTACGAGCAGTACTTC.

V is TRBV11-2 and J is TRBJ2-1, with TRBD2 identical over 11 bases. The CDR3 spans 18 residues. Losses at the gene ends were 4 bases for V and 2 bases for J; bases not matched to a gene: 10. The germline V gene encodes CDR1 SGHAT and CDR2 FQNNGV. CDR3: CASSYRTATSGTYNEQFF. The CDR3 DNA reads as TGTGCCAGCAGCTACCGGACGGCGACTAGCGGGACCTACAATGAGCAGTTCTTC.

The rearrangement links TRBV11-1 to TRBJ2-3, with TRBD1 matching over 10 bases. Germline V gene data show CDR1 as SGHAT and CDR2 as FQDESV (reference sequence). The J segment lost 6 bases and the V segment lost 5 bases, leaving 8 bases of the junction unmatched. There are 15 residues in the CDR3. This chain's CDR3 is CASSRGQGGMDTQYF. The CDR3, as DNA: TGTGCCAGCAGCCGCGGACAGGGGGGGATGGATACGCAGTATTTT.

The genes are TRBV6-5 and TRBJ1-5; no definite D call. Germline lookup yields CDR1 MNHEY and CDR2 SVGAGI. Trimming removed 8 bases from V and 5 bases from J, with 10 bases in between. The CDR3 is 12 amino acids. The CDR3 coding sequence is TGTGCCAGCTCCTCTCGGGATCAGCCCCAGCATTTT. This encodes CASSSRDQPQHF.